This TCR beta chain was sequenced in a study of graft-versus-host responses after intestinal transplantation. Study-wide context: Transplant types were multivisceral, liver-intestinal, or isolated intestinal. Study-wide findings and caveats: Allografts of one patient group, those with graft-donor T cell macrochimerism, had high graft-versus-host to host-versus-graft clonal ratios. GvH clones were identified in recipient marrow, with some first appearing in ileum or blood.

From germline, CDR1 is MNHEY and CDR2 SVGAGI. V lost 5 bases to trimming and J lost 3 bases, with 14 bases between them. This CDR3 has 14 amino acids. Libraries were prepared by immunoSEQ multiplex PCR; TCRdb keeps only in-frame clonotypes and omits some of them. Seen here are roughly 50,000 clones, 91% observed once, and the top ten hold roughly 5.5%. With regard to this clone: No antigen is known for it.

This receptor was taken from a human patient who received an intestinal transplant, so some T cells may come from the graft donor. The sequencing here drew on PBMCs, taken roughly 660 days after intestinal transplant. This rearrangement joins TRBV6-5 to TRBJ2-7; D is possibly TRBD1 (5 bases). CDR3 nucleotide sequence: TGTGCCAGCAGTGAAGGAACAGGAGTCTACGAGCAGTACTTC. Protein sequence: CASSEGTGVYEQYF.